The 13 T cell receptor beta chains below come from one sample, sequenced in a study of vaccination and CD4 T cells after COVID-19. Their antigens remain unidentified. The Oncomine TCR Beta short-read assay sequenced DNA from cultured CD4+ T cells. TCRdb ran MiXCR on the PCR reads and lists one entry per CDR3 protein. The sample carries approximately 15,000 distinct CDR3 sequences, approximately 53% recorded once. As for treatment: roughly nine-day PBMC culture with coronavirus spike peptide pools or control peptides (ViraFEST assay). Specimen: CD4+ T cells from blood, cultured in vitro. Every receptor here comes from a human donor who had recovered from COVID-19.

In regard to this clonotype: A read error is possible here, since a much larger clone lies one base away. This chain links TRBV6-5 with TRBJ1-3; weak D call: TRBD1 (6 bases). This CDR3 contains 18 residues. The V gene's germline CDR1 is MNHEY and CDR2 SVGAGI. The CDR3 sequence: CASSYSVRTAVSGDTIYF. CDR3 nucleotides: TGTGCCAGCAGTTACAGTGTTAGGACAGCCGTCTCTGGAGACACCATATATTTT.

In this sample, this clonotype turned up once. One end of the junction varies from germline; a read error may be responsible. The CDR3 region is CASGERDSGSPLHF. As DNA, the CDR3 is TGTGCCAGCGGTGAGAGGGACTCAGGTTCACCCCTCCACTTT. The chain links TRBV6-1 to TRBJ1-6; tentatively, D is TRBD1 (5 bases). The CDR3 extends over 14 amino acids. Germline V lookup: CDR1 MNHNS, CDR2 SASEGT.

The chain links TRBV20-1 to TRBJ1-1; TRBD1 matches 11 bases. CDR1 and CDR2 from the germline V gene are DFQATT and SNEGSKA (reference sequence). The CDR3 contains 16 residues. J was trimmed by 3 bases and V by 5 bases; bases with no gene match: 11. The chain's CDR3 is CSAGRDRGGRYTEAFF. The DNA for the CDR3 is TGCAGTGCTGGCCGGGACAGGGGGGGCAGATACACTGAAGCTTTCTTT.

This chain connects TRBV20-1 to TRBJ2-1; 9 nucleotides agree with TRBD2. Germline-derived CDR1 and CDR2 are DFQATT and SNEGSKA (reference sequence). V lost 5 bases and J lost 9; bases outside the gene matches: 11. This CDR3 region has 14 residues. The CDR3 here is CSARRGGGAFEQFF. The DNA of the CDR3 is TGCAGTGCTCGCCGAGGCGGGGGGGCATTTGAGCAGTTCTTC.

This chain uses TRBV7-3 with TRBJ1-6, with D tentatively TRBD1 (6 bases). Deletions cut 1 base from V and 7 bases from J, with 20 bases between. The CDR3 runs to 18 residues. CDR1 SGHTA and CDR2 FQGTGA come from the germline V gene. This CDR3 reads CASSLKGGTGSGNSPLHF. For the CDR3, the DNA is TGTGCCAGCAGCTTAAAAGGCGGTACAGGGTCAGGCAATTCACCCCTCCACTTT.

This clonotype has only a few counts. The chain couples TRBV21-1 to TRBJ2-2. TRBV21-1 is listed as a pseudogene. The CDR3 is made up of 15 amino acids. The CDR3 region has the DNA TGTGCCAGCAGCCTCAGCAGGGCGAACACCGGGGAGCTGTTTTTT. It translates to CASSLSRANTGELFF.

This rearrangement joins TRBV12-3 or TRBV12-4 to TRBJ1-1; D unresolved. The V gene lost 4 bases and the J gene lost 4 bases, with 7 bases spanning the gap. The CDR3 runs 12 residues. CDR3: CASSSELTEAFF. Written as DNA, the CDR3 is TGTGCCAGCAGTTCCGAGCTCACTGAAGCTTTCTTT.

The chain links TRBV29-1 to TRBJ2-7, with D possibly matching TRBD1 (7 bases). V lost 7 bases and J lost 1, with 17 bases in between. In germline, CDR1 is SQVTM, CDR2 ANQGSEA. This CDR3 contains 14 residues. The CDR3 coding sequence is TGCAGCGGCCTAGCGACAGGGCTGTCCTACGAGCAGTACTTC. This gives the protein CSGLATGLSYEQYF.

This clonotype was observed a handful of times. The V call is TRBV28, the J call TRBJ2-1, with TRBD1 identical over 10 bases. This CDR3 comprises 14 residues. Per the germline V gene, CDR1 is MDHEN and CDR2 is SYDVKM. J gave up 4 bases and V 6 bases, and 3 bases lay outside the gene matches. The chain's CDR3 is CASRSGQGYNEQFF. CDR3 DNA sequence: TGTGCCAGCAGGTCGGGACAGGGGTACAATGAGCAGTTCTTC.

The CDR3 region has the DNA TGTGCCATCAGCGGACAGGGAGGTGGCAATCAGCCCCAGCATTTT. It yields the protein CAISGQGGGNQPQHF. V gene TRBV10-3 combines with J gene TRBJ1-5; TRBD1 matches at 8 bases. Germline CDR1 reads ENHRY; CDR2 reads SYGVKD. The CDR3 has 15 amino acids. Trimming removed 6 bases from V and 2 bases from J; junction bases left unmatched: 6.

This clonotype came up a few times. V gene TRBV19 combines with J gene TRBJ1-1; D call uncertain. Trimming took off 7 bases at V and 4 bases at J, with 19 bases between the two ends. This CDR3 is 15 amino acids long. Germline assignment: CDR1 LNHDA and CDR2 SQIVND (reference sequence). The CDR3 region has the DNA TGTGCCAGTAAAGTTTTGGAGAGCGGGAGCACTGAAGCTTTCTTT. It translates to CASKVLESGSTEAFF. Supplemented by reference TRBV19 and TRBJ1-1, the full variable domain reads DGGITQSPKYLFRKEGQNVTLSCEQNLNHDAMYWYRQDPGQGLRLIYYSQIVNDFQKGDIAEGYSVSREKKESFPLTVTSAQKNPTAFYLCASKVLESGSTEAFFGQGTRLTVV.

A note on this clonotype: The junction shows a germline mismatch at one end, possibly a read error. The chain employs TRBV6-4 and TRBJ2-3; maybe TRBD1 (6 bases). Germline-derived CDR1 and CDR2 are MRHNA and SNTAGT. The CDR3 spans 17 residues. CDR3 sequence reads: CAISESWTARSTDTQYF. For the CDR3, the DNA is TGTGCCATCAGTGAGTCTTGGACAGCTCGGAGCACAGATACGCAGTATTTT.

This sequence joins TRBV6-5 and TRBJ1-1; TRBD1 is a possible D gene (6 bases). Deletions cut 2 bases from V and 1 base from J, with 14 bases between. The germline V gene encodes CDR1 MNHEY and CDR2 SVGAGI. CDR3 length equals 16 residues. In DNA form, the CDR3 reads TGTGCCAGCAGTTACGTCCCGGGACAACAGAACACTGAAGCTTTCTTT. Amino acids: CASSYVPGQQNTEAFF.